The T cell receptor beta chain described here comes from a study of post-analysis software for immune sequencing data. For the study at large: Included courses were relapsing-remitting and secondary progressive multiple sclerosis; progressive-relapsing multiple sclerosis was also included. Whole-study results and caveats: TRBV5-6, TRBV5-1 and TRBV20-1 were among roughly 5 TRBV segments more frequent in patients than controls. Batch-matched samples strongly co-clustered by F measure. Controls significantly exceeded multiple sclerosis patients in normalized Chao1 diversity.

Unique molecular identifiers were present in the TCR beta cDNA libraries. Yield was roughly 0.5 million cDNA molecules from around 1 to 9.1 million T cells. A single record per CDR3 protein comes from TCRdb applying MiXCR to the PCR reads. This table holds about 810,000 distinct CDR3 sequences, roughly 50% found once. Points on this clonotype: Its specificity is not known.

Trimming removed 4 bases from V and 0 bases from J; junction bases left unmatched: 8. The V gene's germline CDR1 is MNHEY and CDR2 SMNVEV (reference sequence). CDR3 length: 17 residues. Material: blood. The source of this sequence is a girl aged 5-17 years with multiple sclerosis. J is TRBJ2-1 and V is TRBV27, with TRBD2 matching over 8 bases. The CDR3 is CASSSPASGGSYNEQFF. CDR3 nucleotide sequence: TGTGCCAGCAGTTCCCCGGCAAGCGGGGGCTCCTACAATGAGCAGTTCTTC.